This T cell receptor beta chain was profiled in a study of neurological immune-mediated disorders. This CDR3 spans 12 amino acids. Per germline, CDR1 ENHRY and CDR2 SYGVKD. V was clipped by 4 bases and J by 5 bases, with 6 bases between them. This clonotype came up a few times. The time point was: technical triplicate 3. A single record per CDR3 protein comes from TCRdb applying MiXCR to the 5' RACE reads. The repertoire holds more than 25,000 distinct CDR3 sequences, about 15% seen once, with about 4.9% in the top ten. This sequence originates from a female donor with HTLV-1-associated myelopathy (HAM/TSP). This chain uses TRBV10-3 with TRBJ1-5; no clear D. The sample was CD4+ T cells from blood. The CDR3 nucleotides are TGTGCCATCAGTGCTGGGGATCAGCCCCAGCATTTT. This gives the protein CAISAGDQPQHF.